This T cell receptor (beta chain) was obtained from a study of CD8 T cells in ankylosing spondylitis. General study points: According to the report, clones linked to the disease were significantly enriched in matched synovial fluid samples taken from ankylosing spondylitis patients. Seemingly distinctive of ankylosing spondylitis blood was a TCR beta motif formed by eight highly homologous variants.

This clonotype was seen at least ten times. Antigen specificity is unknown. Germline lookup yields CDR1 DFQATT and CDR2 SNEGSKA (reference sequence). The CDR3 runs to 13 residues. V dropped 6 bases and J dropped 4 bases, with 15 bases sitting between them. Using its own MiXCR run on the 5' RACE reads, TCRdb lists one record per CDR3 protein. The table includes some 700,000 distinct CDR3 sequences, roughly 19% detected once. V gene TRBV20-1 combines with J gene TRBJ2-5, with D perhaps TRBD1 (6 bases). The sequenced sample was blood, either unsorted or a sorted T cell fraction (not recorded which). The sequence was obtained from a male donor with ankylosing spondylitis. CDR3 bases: TGCAGTGCCCCTTTGGTGGGGGCAGAGACCCAGTACTTC. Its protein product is CSAPLVGAETQYF.